A single T cell receptor (beta chain) is shown here with its context. This sample stems from a study of early T cells in non-severe SARS-CoV-2 infection. TCRdb ran MiXCR on the 5' RACE reads and lists one entry per CDR3 protein. The table lists around 29,000 distinct CDR3 sequences, approximately 6% of them singletons. The CDR3 totals 13 residues. CDR1 is SGHNT, CDR2 YENEEA, per germline. The V and J ends lost 4 bases and 6 bases respectively, with 13 bases between them. The sequencing input was whole blood. The receptor's source is an adult who was a healthcare worker with PCR-confirmed SARS-CoV-2 infection or an uninfected control (not recorded which). The chain combines TRBV11-3 with TRBJ2-7; TRBD2 might be the D (6 bases). The CDR3 is CASSSGTSSEQYF. The CDR3 DNA follows: TGTGCCAGCAGCTCAGGGACTTCTAGCGAGCAGTACTTC.